This is a list of T cell receptor beta chains from one sample in a study of PD-L1 blockade in urothelial cancer. The protocol was immunoSEQ multiplex PCR, while the TCRdb copy is restricted to in-frame clones and leaves out a portion. The top ten hold 3% to 4.5% of the sample, which has some 53,000 clones, 70% to 85% seen once. The input for sequencing was PBMCs, taken around atezolizumab (anti-PD-L1) treatment. Every receptor here comes from a man between 65 and 85 years old with urothelial cancer. Each CDR3 is given with its conserved first and last residue. The order of the fields is D gene, clone size, V gene, J gene, CDR3 DNA, CDR3 protein. The D gene is left open where the match is weak. A row's size may be missing; if present it is once, few, many or a size class.

.,.,TRBV10-3,TRBJ1-4,TGTGCCATCAGTGCGGACAGAGGAGCCCTAAATGAAAAACTGTTTTTT,CAISADRGALNEKLFF
.,few,TRBV29-1,TRBJ2-3,TGCAGCGTTGGCGCAGGGATGAGTAGCGATACGCAGTATTTT,CSVGAGMSSDTQYF
.,.,TRBV6-5,TRBJ1-5,TGTGCCAGCAGTTACTCGTGGGAGTCGGCACAGCCCCAGCATTTT,CASSYSWESAQPQHF
.,.,TRBV6-5,TRBJ1-6,TGTGCCAGCAGTTACTCGAACAGTTATAATTCACCCCTCCACTTT,CASSYSNSYNSPLHF
.,.,TRBV10-3,TRBJ1-4,TGTGCCATCAGCTCAAGGCAGGGGACTAATGAAAAACTGTTTTTT,CAISSRQGTNEKLFF
.,.,TRBV5-4,TRBJ1-6,TGTGCCAGCAGCTCACTGAATTCACCCCTCCACTTT,CASSSLNSPLHF
TRBD2,.,TRBV9,TRBJ2-3,TGTGCCAGCAGCGTAGGGACTAGCGGGCTCACAGATACGCAGTATTTT,CASSVGTSGLTDTQYF
.,.,TRBV7-2,TRBJ2-7,TGTGCCAGCAGCTTACCGACTAGGACGGGCTACGAGCAGTACTTC,CASSLPTRTGYEQYF
.,.,TRBV27,TRBJ2-1,TGTGCCAGCAGTTTATCAAGGAGTAGCAATGAGCAGTTCTTC,CASSLSRSSNEQFF
TRBD1,.,TRBV7-3,TRBJ2-5,TGTGCCAGCAGCTTAGGGACAGGGTTTGCCGAGACCCAGTACTTC,CASSLGTGFAETQYF
.,.,TRBV7-8,TRBJ1-1,TGTGCCAGCAGCTTAGGGGGGGGGAACACTGAAGCTTTCTTT,CASSLGGGNTEAFF
TRBD2,.,TRBV4-3,TRBJ2-3,TGCGCCAGCAGCCATGAGACTAGCGGGAGTGGGCAGTATTTT,CASSHETSGSGQYF
TRBD2,.,TRBV5-6,TRBJ2-5,TGTGCCAGCAGCTCGGGAGGCGGGTCCTCGCCCCAGTACTTC,CASSSGGGSSPQYF
.,.,TRBV6-6,TRBJ1-5,TGTGCCAGCACCACCTCTGCGGGGGGTCAGCCCCAGCATTTT,CASTTSAGGQPQHF
.,.,TRBV9,TRBJ1-2,.,CASSVGTGTGFGTF
TRBD1,few,TRBV9,TRBJ1-2,TGTGCCAGCAGCGCACCACAGGGGTCGATTGGCTACACCTTC,CASSAPQGSIGYTF
TRBD1,.,TRBV30,TRBJ1-1,TGTGCCTGGGGGGACAGCTCGAACACTGAAGCTTTCTTT,CAWGDSSNTEAFF
.,.,TRBV2,TRBJ2-2,TGTGCCAGCAGACTAGTACAGGGTCCCGGGGAGCTGTTTTTT,CASRLVQGPGELFF
TRBD1,few,TRBV19,TRBJ1-5,TGTGCCAGTAGTATAGTCTTTTTCCGGGACAGGATCAATCAGCCCCAGCATTTT,CASSIVFFRDRINQPQHF
.,.,TRBV7-3,TRBJ2-6,TGTGCCAGCAGCTTCTCCTCTGGGGCCAACGTCCTGACTTTC,CASSFSSGANVLTF
.,once,TRBV9,TRBJ2-2,TGTGCCAGCAGCGAGGGGGGGGGCCGGGAGCTGTTTTTT,CASSEGGGRELFF
TRBD2,.,TRBV7-2,TRBJ2-1,TGTGCCAGCAGCCCCGAGCGGGGGGGCCGAGATGAGCAGTTCTTC,CASSPERGGRDEQFF
TRBD2,.,TRBV28,TRBJ2-1,TGTGCCAGCTCCCAGACTAGCGGGAGGGCCTATGAGCAGTTCTTC,CASSQTSGRAYEQFF
TRBD2,.,TRBV2,TRBJ2-3,TGTGCCAGCAGTGAGTACAGCGGGGGGGCCAGATTCACAGATACGCAGTATTTT,CASSEYSGGARFTDTQYF
.,.,TRBV27,TRBJ1-5,TGTGCCAGCAGTTTAGACAGGCCCGGGAGCAATCAGCCCCAGCATTTT,CASSLDRPGSNQPQHF
.,.,TRBV11-2,TRBJ1-2,TGTGCCAGCAGCTTAGATACAGGGTCGCACTATGGCTACACCTTC,CASSLDTGSHYGYTF
.,.,TRBV12-5,TRBJ1-1,TGTGCTAGTGGTTTGTCTTTTTCGGAGAGAGCAAACACTGAAGCTTTCTTT,CASGLSFSERANTEAFF
.,.,TRBV7-9,TRBJ1-1,TGTGCCAGCCTAGGGAGGACGGACACTGAAGCTTTCTTT,CASLGRTDTEAFF
.,few,TRBV27,TRBJ2-1,TGTGCCAGCAGTTTACAGCGGCTAAGCTCCTACAATGAGCAGTTCTTC,CASSLQRLSSYNEQFF
.,.,TRBV7-2,TRBJ2-1,TGTGCCAGCAGCTTAGATAGGGGTCTTAGCTCCTACAATGAGCAGTTCTTC,CASSLDRGLSSYNEQFF
.,.,TRBV19,TRBJ1-4,TGTGCCAGTAGTATAGGACCGAGGAATGAAAAACTGTTTTTT,CASSIGPRNEKLFF
TRBD1,.,TRBV5-1,TRBJ1-5,TGCGCCAGCAGCTTGGGGCCGACAGGGACGAATCAGCCCCAGCATTTT,CASSLGPTGTNQPQHF
.,few,TRBV6-5,TRBJ2-7,TGTGCCAGCAGGGGCGGGGCGGTAGAGGACTACGAGCAGTACTTC,CASRGGAVEDYEQYF
TRBD1,.,TRBV10-3,TRBJ2-3,TGTGCCATCAGCGGGACAGGGGAACCTAGCACAGATACGCAGTATTTT,CAISGTGEPSTDTQYF
TRBD2,.,TRBV10-2,TRBJ2-7,TGCGCCAGTCGACTAGCGGGAGCGCACTACGAGCAGTACTTC,CASRLAGAHYEQYF
.,few,TRBV7-9,TRBJ1-3,TGTGCCAGCAGCCTATCAACAGGGATTGGAAACACCATATATTTT,CASSLSTGIGNTIYF
.,.,TRBV27,TRBJ1-6,TGTGCCAGCAGTTTATTGTCCGGGGGATATTCACCCCTCCACTTT,CASSLLSGGYSPLHF
.,.,TRBV14,TRBJ1-6,TGTGCCAGCAGCCGGACAGACGGACTCCATTCACCCCTCCACTTT,CASSRTDGLHSPLHF
TRBD1,.,TRBV7-2,TRBJ2-7,TGTGCCAGCAGCCTCAGCCCCCCCGGGACAGGGGGAAGCGAGCAGTACTTC,CASSLSPPGTGGSEQYF
.,.,TRBV18,TRBJ1-1,TGTGCCAGCTCACCACTTAAGGCAGGGTACACTGAAGCTTTCTTT,CASSPLKAGYTEAFF
.,many,TRBV4-1,TRBJ1-2,TGCGCCAGCAGCCCCCGAGCGGTGGGTAACTATGGCTACACCTTC,CASSPRAVGNYGYTF
TRBD1,few,TRBV27,TRBJ1-5,TGTGCCAGCAGTTCCTACCCAGGGGGAAGTGGCAATCAGCCCCAGCATTTT,CASSSYPGGSGNQPQHF
.,.,TRBV7-2,TRBJ2-3,TGTGCCAGCAGCCGCACAGGAACCACAGATACGCAGTATTTT,CASSRTGTTDTQYF
.,.,TRBV15,TRBJ2-1,TGTGCCACCAGGTCGCCCAGCTACAATGAGCAGTTCTTC,CATRSPSYNEQFF
TRBD2,.,TRBV5-6,TRBJ2-7,TGTGCCAGCAGCCCGACCCGGACTAGCGGACCCTACGAGCAGTACTTC,CASSPTRTSGPYEQYF
TRBD1,.,TRBV29-1,TRBJ2-7,TGCAGCGTGGGGGACAGGGGCCCCTACGAGCAGTACTTC,CSVGDRGPYEQYF
.,few,TRBV5-1,TRBJ2-7,TGCGCCAGCAGCTTAAAGAGCAGGGCCCCGGGCGAGCAGTACTTC,CASSLKSRAPGEQYF
TRBD1,few,TRBV4-3,TRBJ1-2,TGCGCCAGCAGTCAAACCCGGGACAGCTTCTATGGCTACACCTTC,CASSQTRDSFYGYTF
.,.,TRBV7-2,TRBJ1-1,TGTGCCAGCAGCCGGGTCGGGAGGCGGAACACTGAAGCTTTCTTT,CASSRVGRRNTEAFF
TRBD1,.,TRBV7-2,TRBJ2-5,TGTGCCAGCAGCCCGGACAGGGCGCAACAGACCCAGTACTTC,CASSPDRAQQTQYF
.,few,TRBV7-2,TRBJ2-2,TGTGCCAGCAGCTTACAGGGTTCGGCCGGGGAGCTGTTTTTT,CASSLQGSAGELFF
.,.,TRBV7-3,TRBJ2-3,TGTGCCAGATACGACAGGTCGGGAACAGATACGCAGTATTTT,CARYDRSGTDTQYF
TRBD1,few,TRBV6-4,TRBJ1-2,TGTGCCAGCGATACAGGGGATGATGGCTACACCTTC,CASDTGDDGYTF
.,.,TRBV6-1,TRBJ2-7,TGTGCCAGCAGGAAGGACAGCCACGAGCAGTACTTC,CASRKDSHEQYF
TRBD1,once,TRBV11-1,TRBJ1-3,TGTGCCAGCAGCCCGGGGACAGGCGGAAACACCATATATTTT,CASSPGTGGNTIYF
.,.,TRBV6-6,TRBJ1-2,TGTGCCAGCAGCCTAGGGGGGGCAGGGGGCTACACCTTC,CASSLGGAGGYTF
TRBD1,.,TRBV30,TRBJ1-5,TGTGCCTGGGGACAGGGGTCATATAGCAATCAGCCCCAGCATTTT,CAWGQGSYSNQPQHF